This T cell receptor beta chain came from a study of T cell changes during pregnancy in multiple sclerosis. The germline gives CDR1 SGHTA, CDR2 FQGNSA. The V gene end was trimmed by 5 bases and the J gene end by 6 bases; junction bases not matched to a gene: 5. The CDR3 sequence is 13 residues long. This table comes from immunoSEQ multiplex PCR, and its TCRdb copy is limited to in-frame clones, with some not included. The sample carries about 58,000 clones, more than 80% recorded once. J is TRBJ2-7 and V is TRBV7-2; TRBD1 agrees at 9 bases. The sample was CD4+ T cells from peripheral blood mononuclear cells, taken after pregnancy. The TCR was taken from a female donor in good health, enrolled as a control in a pregnancy study. The CDR3 DNA reads as TGTGCCAGCAGCCAGGACAGGGGTAGCGAGCAGTACTTC. Its translation: CASSQDRGSEQYF.